This T cell receptor (beta chain) was retrieved from a study of blood T cells in healthy people across ages. Study conclusions and caveats: The percentage of naive T cells correlated strongly with TCR beta diversity. Comparison with aged donors showed that long-lived donors had more naive CD4+ cells and higher diversity.

On this clonotype itself: Its specificity is unknown.

Through a sample-barcoded 5' primer and a J-beta primer mix, a second PCR was run for roughly 7 to 12 cycles. TCRdb re-analysed the 5' RACE reads in MiXCR, keeping a single row per CDR3 protein. The sample lists about 1.6 million distinct CDR3 sequences, about 32% seen once, with about 10% in the top ten. Germline CDR1 is MNHEY and CDR2 is SMNVEV (reference sequence). CDR3 size: 12 residues. With 8 bases removed from V and 5 bases from J, the gap between germline ends came to 13 bases. The receptor's source is a young woman in good health. Sequencing was carried out using blood. This chain joins TRBV27 and TRBJ2-7; perhaps TRBD1 as D (5 bases). The CDR3 sequence is CASEGRAHEQYF. CDR3 DNA sequence: TGTGCCAGCGAAGGCAGGGCCCACGAGCAGTACTTC.